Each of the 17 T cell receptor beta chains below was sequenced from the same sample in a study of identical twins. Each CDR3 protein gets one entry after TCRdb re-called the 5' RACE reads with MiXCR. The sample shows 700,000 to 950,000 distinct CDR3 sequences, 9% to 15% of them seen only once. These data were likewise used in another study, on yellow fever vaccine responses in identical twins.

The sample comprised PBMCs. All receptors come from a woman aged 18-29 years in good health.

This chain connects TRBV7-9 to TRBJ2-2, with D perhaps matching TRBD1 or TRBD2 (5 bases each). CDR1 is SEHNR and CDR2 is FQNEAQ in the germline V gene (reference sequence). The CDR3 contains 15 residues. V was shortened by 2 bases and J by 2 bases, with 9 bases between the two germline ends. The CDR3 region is CASSLYGANTGELFF. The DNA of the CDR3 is TGTGCCAGCAGCTTATACGGGGCCAACACCGGGGAGCTGTTTTTT.

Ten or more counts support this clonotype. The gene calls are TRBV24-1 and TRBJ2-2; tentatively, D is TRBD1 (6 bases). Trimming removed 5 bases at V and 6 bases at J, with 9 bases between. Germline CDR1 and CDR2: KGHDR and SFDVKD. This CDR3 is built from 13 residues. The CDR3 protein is CATSGQAAGELFF. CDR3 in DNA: TGTGCCACCAGTGGACAGGCTGCCGGGGAGCTGTTTTTT.

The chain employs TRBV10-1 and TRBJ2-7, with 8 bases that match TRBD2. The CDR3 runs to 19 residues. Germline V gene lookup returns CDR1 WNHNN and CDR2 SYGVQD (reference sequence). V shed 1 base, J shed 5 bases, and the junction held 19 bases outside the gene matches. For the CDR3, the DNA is TGCGCCAGCAGTGAGTTGTGGCGGGGGGACCACCCAAACCGCCACGAGCAGTACGTC. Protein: CASSELWRGDHPNRHEQYV.

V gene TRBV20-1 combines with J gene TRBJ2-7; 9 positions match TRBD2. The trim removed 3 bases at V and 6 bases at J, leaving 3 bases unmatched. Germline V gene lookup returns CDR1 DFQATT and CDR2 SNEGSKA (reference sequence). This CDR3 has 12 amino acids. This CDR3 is CSARTSGGEQYF. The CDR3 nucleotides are TGCAGTGCTAGGACTAGCGGCGGCGAGCAGTACTTC.

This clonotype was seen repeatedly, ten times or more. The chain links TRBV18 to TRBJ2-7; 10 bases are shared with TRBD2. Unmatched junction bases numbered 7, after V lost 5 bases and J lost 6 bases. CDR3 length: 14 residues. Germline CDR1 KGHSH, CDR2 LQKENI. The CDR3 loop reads CASSSGTSEGEQYF. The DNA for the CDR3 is TGTGCCAGCTCAAGCGGGACTAGCGAGGGCGAGCAGTACTTC.

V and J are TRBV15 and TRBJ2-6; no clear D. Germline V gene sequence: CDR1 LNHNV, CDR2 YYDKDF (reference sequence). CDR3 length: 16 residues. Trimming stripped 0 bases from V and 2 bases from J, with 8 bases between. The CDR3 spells CATSREREAGANVLTF. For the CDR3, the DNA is TGTGCCACCAGCAGAGAAAGGGAAGCTGGGGCCAACGTCCTGACTTTC.

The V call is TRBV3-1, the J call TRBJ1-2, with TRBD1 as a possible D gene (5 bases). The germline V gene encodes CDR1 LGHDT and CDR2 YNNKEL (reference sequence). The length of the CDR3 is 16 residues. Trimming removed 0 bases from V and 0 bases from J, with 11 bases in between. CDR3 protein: CASSQDFGAANYGYTF. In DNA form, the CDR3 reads TGTGCCAGCAGCCAAGATTTCGGGGCGGCTAACTATGGCTACACCTTC. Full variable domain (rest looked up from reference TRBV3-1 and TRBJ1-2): DTAVSQTPKYLVTQMGNDKSIKCEQNLGHDTMYWYKQDSKKFLKIMFSYNNKELIINETVPNRFSPKSPDKAHLNLHINSLELGDSAVYFCASSQDFGAANYGYTFGSGTRLTVV.

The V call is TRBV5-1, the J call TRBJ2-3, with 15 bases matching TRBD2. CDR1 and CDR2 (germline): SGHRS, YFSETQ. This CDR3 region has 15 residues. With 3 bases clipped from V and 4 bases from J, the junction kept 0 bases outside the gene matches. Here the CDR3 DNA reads TGCGCCAGCAGCTGGACTAGCGGGAGGGCAGATACGCAGTATTTT. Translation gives CASSWTSGRADTQYF.

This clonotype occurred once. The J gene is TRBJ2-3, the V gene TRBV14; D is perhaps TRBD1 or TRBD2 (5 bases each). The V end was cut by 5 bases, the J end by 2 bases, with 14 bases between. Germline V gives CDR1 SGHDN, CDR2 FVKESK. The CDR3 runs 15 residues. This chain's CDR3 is CASSLGPAITDTQYF. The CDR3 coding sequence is TGTGCCAGCAGCTTGGGACCAGCAATCACAGATACGCAGTATTTT.

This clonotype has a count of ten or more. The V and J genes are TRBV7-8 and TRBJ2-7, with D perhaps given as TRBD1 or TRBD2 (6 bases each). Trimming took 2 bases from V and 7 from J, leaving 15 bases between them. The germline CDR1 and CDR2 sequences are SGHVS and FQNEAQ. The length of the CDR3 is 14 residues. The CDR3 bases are TGTGCCAGCAGCTTATCGTCTACAGGGAGGGAGCAGTACGTC. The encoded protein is CASSLSSTGREQYV.

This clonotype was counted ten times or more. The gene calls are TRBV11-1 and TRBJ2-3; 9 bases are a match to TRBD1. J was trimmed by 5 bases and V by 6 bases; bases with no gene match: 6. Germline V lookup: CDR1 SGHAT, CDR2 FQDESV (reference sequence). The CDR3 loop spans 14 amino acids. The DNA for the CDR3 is TGTGCCAGCAGTTGGACAGGGGAAGGAGATACGCAGTATTTT. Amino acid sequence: CASSWTGEGDTQYF.

The DNA for the CDR3 is TGTGCCACCAGCACGGGAGGGCGGGATCTTCGCAATGAGCAGTTCTTC. It specifies CATSTGGRDLRNEQFF. The rearrangement links TRBV15 to TRBJ2-1, with 8 nucleotides matching TRBD2. CDR1 is LNHNV, CDR2 YYDKDF, per germline (reference sequence). CDR3 length: 16 amino acids. V trimming: 4 bases; J trimming: 6 bases; junction bases outside the gene matches: 11.

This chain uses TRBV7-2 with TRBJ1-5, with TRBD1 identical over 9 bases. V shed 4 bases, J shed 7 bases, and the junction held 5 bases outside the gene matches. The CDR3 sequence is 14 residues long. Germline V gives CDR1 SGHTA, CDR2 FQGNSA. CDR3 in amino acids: CASSSDRGDQPQHF. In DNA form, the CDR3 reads TGTGCCAGCAGCTCCGACAGGGGGGACCAGCCCCAGCATTTT.

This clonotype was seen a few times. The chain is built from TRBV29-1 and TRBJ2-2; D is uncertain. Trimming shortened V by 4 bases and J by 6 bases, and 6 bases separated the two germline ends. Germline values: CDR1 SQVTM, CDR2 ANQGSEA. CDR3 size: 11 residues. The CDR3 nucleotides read TGCAGCGTTGCTAGGTCCGGGGAGCTGTTTTTT. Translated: CSVARSGELFF.

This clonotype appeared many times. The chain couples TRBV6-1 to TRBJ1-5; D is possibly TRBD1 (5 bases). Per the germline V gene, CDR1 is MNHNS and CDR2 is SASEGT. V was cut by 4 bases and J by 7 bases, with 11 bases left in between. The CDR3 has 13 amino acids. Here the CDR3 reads CASSVGAGQPQHF. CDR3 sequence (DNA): TGTGCCAGCAGTGTTGGGGCCGGGCAGCCCCAGCATTTT.

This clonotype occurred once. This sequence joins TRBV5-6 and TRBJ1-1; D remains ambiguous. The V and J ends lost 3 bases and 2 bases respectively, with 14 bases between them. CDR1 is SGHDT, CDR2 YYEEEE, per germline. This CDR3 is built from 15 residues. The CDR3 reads CASSSTRQANTEAFF. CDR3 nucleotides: TGTGCCAGCAGCTCGACAAGACAAGCAAACACTGAAGCTTTCTTT.

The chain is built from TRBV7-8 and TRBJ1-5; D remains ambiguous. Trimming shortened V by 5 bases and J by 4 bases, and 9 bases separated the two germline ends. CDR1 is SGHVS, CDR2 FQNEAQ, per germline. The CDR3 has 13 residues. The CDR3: CASSSTENQPQHF. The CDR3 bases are TGTGCCAGCAGCAGTACAGAGAATCAGCCCCAGCATTTT.